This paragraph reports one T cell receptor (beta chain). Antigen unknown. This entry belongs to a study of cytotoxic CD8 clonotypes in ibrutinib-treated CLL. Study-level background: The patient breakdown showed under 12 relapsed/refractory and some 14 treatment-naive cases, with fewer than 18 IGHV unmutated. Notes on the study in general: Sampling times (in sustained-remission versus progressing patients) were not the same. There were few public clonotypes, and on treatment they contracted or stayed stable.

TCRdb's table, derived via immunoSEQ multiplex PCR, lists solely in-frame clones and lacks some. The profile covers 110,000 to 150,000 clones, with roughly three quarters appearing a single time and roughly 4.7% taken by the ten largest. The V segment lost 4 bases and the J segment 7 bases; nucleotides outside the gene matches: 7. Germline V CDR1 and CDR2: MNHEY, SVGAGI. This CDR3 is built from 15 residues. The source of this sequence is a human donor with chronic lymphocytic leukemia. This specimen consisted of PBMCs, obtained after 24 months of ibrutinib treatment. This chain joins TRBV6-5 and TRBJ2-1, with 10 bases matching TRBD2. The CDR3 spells CASSSTSSGGNEQFF. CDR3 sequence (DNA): TGTGCCAGCAGTTCCACGAGTAGCGGGGGGAATGAGCAGTTCTTC.